This TCR beta chain is drawn from a study of cytomegalovirus exposure and HLA in healthy donors. The PCR employed 60 Vbeta primers together with 13 Jbeta primers. In the authors' methods: An analysis performed later counted 81 million or so unique TCR beta chains (approximately 10 million of them shared). Data came from immunoSEQ multiplex PCR; TCRdb stores just in-frame clones and leaves some out. V and J calls and clone size are copied from that table; D and trimming were computed from the DNA. This table has approximately 140,000 clones, roughly 88% appearing once. This cohort consisted of healthy bone marrow donors. Study outcomes and limitations: The study carried out a later analysis of TCR beta sequences. It associated around 17,000 of them with specific HLA alleles at a false discovery rate of 0.05. A later analysis found that most CMV-associated TCR beta chains appeared HLA-restricted.

Points on this clone: Its target is unknown.

This sequence was found in a boy aged 5-17 years in good health and CMV-seronegative. What was sequenced was PBMCs.

CDR3 sequence (DNA): TGTGCCAGCTCCCCTACCGGGACAGGAGACGAGCAGTACTTC. This encodes CASSPTGTGDEQYF. The chain recombines TRBV18 with TRBJ2-7; 8 nucleotides align to TRBD1. V shed 6 bases, J shed 5 bases, and the junction held 9 bases outside the gene matches. The CDR3 has 14 amino acids. In germline, CDR1 is KGHSH, CDR2 LQKENI.